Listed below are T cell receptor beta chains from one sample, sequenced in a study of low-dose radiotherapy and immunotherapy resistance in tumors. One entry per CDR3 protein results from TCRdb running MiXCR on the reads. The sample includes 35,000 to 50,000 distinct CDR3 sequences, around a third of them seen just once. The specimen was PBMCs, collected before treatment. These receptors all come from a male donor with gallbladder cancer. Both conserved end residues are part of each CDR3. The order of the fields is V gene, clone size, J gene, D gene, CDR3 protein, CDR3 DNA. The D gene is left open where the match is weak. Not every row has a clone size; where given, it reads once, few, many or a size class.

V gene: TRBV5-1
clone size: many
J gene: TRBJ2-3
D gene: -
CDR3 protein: CASSREGVTDTQYF
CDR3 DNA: TGCGCCAGCAGCCGTGAGGGGGTCACAGATACGCAGTATTTT

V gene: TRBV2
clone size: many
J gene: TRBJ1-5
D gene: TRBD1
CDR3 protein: CASSMKTGGLYSNQPQHF
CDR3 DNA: TGTGCCAGCAGTATGAAGACAGGGGGACTGTATAGCAATCAGCCCCAGCATTTT

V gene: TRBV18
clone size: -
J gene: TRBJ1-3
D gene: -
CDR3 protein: CASSPPLTGHSGNTIYF
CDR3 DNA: TGTGCCAGCTCACCACCTTTAACGGGCCACTCTGGAAACACCATATATTTT

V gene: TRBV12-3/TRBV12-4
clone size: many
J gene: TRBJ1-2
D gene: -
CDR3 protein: CASSLGLVGYTF
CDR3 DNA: TGTGCCAGCAGTCTCGGACTCGTTGGCTACACCTTC

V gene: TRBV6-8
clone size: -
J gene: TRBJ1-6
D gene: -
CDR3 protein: CASSEGYAALLNSPLHF
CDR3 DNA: TGTGCCAGCAGTGAGGGCTACGCAGCCCTCCTGAATTCACCCCTCCACTTT

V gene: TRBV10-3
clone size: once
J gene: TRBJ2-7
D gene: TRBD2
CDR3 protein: CATSGRTYEQYF
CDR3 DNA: TGTGCCACCAGCGGGAGAACGTACGAGCAGTACTTC

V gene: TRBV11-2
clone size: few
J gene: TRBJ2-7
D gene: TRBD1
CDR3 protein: CASSLEGDSSYEQYF
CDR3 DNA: TGTGCCAGCAGCTTAGAAGGGGACAGCTCCTACGAGCAGTACTTC

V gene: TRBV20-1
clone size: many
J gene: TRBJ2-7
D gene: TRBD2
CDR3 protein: CSSTSGFYEQYF
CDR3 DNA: TGCAGCTCGACTAGCGGGTTCTACGAGCAGTACTTC

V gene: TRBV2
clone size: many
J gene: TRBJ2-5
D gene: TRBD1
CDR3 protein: CASSSSDRVTQETQYF
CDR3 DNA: TGTGCCAGCAGCTCTTCGGACAGGGTAACCCAAGAGACCCAGTACTTC

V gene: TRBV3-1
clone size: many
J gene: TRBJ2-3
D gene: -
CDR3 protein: CASSQGRAPDTQYF
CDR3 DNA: TGTGCCAGCAGCCAAGGCAGGGCCCCGGATACGCAGTATTTT

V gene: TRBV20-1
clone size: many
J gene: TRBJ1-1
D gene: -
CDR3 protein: CSARDLAGPNTEAFF
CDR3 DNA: TGCAGTGCTAGAGATCTGGCAGGGCCAAACACTGAAGCTTTCTTT

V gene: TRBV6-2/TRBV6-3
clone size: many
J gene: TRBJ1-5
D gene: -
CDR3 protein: CASSYRAGAEDNQPQHF
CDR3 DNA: TGTGCCAGCAGTTATCGTGCAGGGGCAGAGGATAATCAGCCCCAGCATTTT

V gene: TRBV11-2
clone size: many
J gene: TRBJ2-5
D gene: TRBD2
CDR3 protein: CASSSPLAGGPMETQYF
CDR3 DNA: TGTGCCAGCAGCTCCCCCTTAGCGGGAGGGCCGATGGAGACCCAGTACTTC

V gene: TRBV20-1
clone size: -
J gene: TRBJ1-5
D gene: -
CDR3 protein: CSARPWTEGPQHF
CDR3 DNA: TGCAGTGCTAGACCTTGGACGGAGGGGCCCCAGCATTTT

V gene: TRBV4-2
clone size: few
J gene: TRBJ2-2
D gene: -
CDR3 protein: CASSQPTTGELFF
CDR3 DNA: TGTGCCAGCAGCCAACCCACGACCGGGGAGCTGTTTTTT

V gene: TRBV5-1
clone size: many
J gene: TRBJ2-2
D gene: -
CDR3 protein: CASSQQGGSSGELFF
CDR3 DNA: TGTGCCAGCAGCCAACAGGGAGGATCGTCCGGGGAGCTGTTTTTT

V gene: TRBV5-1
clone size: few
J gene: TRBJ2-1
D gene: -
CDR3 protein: CASSLTTPYNEQFF
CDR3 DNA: TGCGCCAGCAGCTTGACTACCCCTTACAATGAGCAGTTCTTC

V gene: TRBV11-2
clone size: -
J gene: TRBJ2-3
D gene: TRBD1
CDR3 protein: CASSILRGRGVTDTQYF
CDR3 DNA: TGTGCCAGCAGCATCCTCAGGGGGCGTGGGGTCACAGATACGCAGTATTTT

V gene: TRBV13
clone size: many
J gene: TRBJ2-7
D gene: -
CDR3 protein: CASSGGPGSRYEQYF
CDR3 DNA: TGTGCCAGCAGCGGTGGGCCAGGGTCTCGCTACGAGCAGTACTTC

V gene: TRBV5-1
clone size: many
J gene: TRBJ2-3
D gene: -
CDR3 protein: CASTIDPGRYTDTQYF
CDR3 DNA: TGCGCCAGCACCATAGATCCGGGACGATACACAGATACGCAGTATTTT

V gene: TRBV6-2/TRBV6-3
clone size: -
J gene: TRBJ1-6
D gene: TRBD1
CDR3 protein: CASSEEQGAPYSPLHF
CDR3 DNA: TGTGCCAGCAGCGAAGAACAGGGGGCGCCTTATTCACCCCTCCACTTT

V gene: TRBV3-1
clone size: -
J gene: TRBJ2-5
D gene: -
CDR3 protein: CASSQDPHGTQYF
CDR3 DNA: TGTGCCAGCAGCCAAGACCCACACGGGACCCAGTACTTC

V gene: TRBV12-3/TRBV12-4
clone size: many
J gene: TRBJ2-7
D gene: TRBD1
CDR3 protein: CASSLTGGYEQYF
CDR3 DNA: TGTGCCAGCAGTTTAACAGGGGGCTACGAGCAGTACTTC

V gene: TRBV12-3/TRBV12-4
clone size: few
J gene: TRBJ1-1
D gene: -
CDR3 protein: CASSPRGHLNTEAFF
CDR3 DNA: TGTGCCAGCAGTCCGCGGGGACACCTGAACACTGAAGCTTTCTTT

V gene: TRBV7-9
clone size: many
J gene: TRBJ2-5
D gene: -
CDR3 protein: CASSLAIVETQYF
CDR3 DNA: TGTGCCAGCAGCTTGGCCATTGTGGAGACCCAGTACTTC

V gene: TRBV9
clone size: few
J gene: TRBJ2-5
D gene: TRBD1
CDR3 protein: CASSVETGTVQETQYF
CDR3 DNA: TGTGCCAGCAGCGTCGAAACCGGGACAGTCCAAGAGACCCAGTACTTC

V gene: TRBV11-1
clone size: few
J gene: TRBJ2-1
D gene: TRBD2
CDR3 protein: CASRPSGGPYNEQFF
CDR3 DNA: TGTGCCAGCAGACCGAGCGGGGGGCCCTACAATGAGCAGTTCTTC

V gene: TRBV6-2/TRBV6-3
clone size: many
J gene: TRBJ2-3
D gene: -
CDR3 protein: CASKRTDTQYF
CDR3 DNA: TGTGCCAGCAAGAGGACGGATACGCAGTATTTT

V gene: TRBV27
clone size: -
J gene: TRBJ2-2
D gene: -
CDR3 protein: CASSFSGPPGELFF
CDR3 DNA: TGTGCCAGCAGTTTCAGTGGACCTCCGGGGGAGCTGTTTTTT

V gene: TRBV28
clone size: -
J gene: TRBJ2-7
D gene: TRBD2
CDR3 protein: CASSGSGGRSYEQYF
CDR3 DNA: TGTGCCAGCAGTGGGAGCGGGGGGCGTTCCTACGAGCAGTACTTC

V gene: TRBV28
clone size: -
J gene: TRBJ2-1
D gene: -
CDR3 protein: CASTRRGFTDTQFF
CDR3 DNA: TGTGCCAGCACGAGACGCGGTTTCACAGATACGCAGTTCTTC

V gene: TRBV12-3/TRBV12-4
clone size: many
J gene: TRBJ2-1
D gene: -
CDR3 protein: CASSTSSYNEQFF
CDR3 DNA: TGTGCCAGCAGTACAAGCTCCTACAATGAGCAGTTCTTC

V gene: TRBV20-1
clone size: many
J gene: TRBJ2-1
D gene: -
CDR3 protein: CSARAYNEQFF
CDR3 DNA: TGCAGTGCTAGAGCGTACAATGAGCAGTTCTTC

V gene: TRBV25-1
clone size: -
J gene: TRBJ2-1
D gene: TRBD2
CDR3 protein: CASSGQRERSSYNEQLF
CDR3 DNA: TGTGCCAGCAGTGGCCAGCGGGAGAGGAGCTCCTACAATGAGCAGCTCTTC

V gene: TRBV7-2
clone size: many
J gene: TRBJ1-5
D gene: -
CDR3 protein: CASSWQGSNQPQHF
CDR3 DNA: TGTGCCAGCAGCTGGCAGGGAAGCAATCAGCCCCAGCATTTT

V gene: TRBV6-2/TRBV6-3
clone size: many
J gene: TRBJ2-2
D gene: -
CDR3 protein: CASSSEIGELFF
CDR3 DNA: TGTGCCAGCAGTTCAGAGATCGGGGAGCTGTTTTTT

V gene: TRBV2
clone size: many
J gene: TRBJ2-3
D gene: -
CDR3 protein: CASGISTDTQYF
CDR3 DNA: TGTGCCAGCGGGATAAGCACAGATACGCAGTATTTT

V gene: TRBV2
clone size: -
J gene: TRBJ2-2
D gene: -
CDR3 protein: CASTSQGPTGELFFF
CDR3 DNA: -

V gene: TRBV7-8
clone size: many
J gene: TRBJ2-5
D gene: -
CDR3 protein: CASIAKRIQETQYF
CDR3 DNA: TGTGCCAGCATCGCTAAGCGGATACAAGAGACCCAGTACTTC

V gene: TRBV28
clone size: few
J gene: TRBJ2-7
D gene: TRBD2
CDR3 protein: CASSFGGGISYEQYF
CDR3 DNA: TGTGCCAGCAGTTTTGGGGGGGGTATATCCTACGAGCAGTACTTC

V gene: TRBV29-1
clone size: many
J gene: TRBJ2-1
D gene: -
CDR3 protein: CSALGGRDYNEQFF
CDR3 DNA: TGCAGCGCCCTGGGGGGGCGCGACTACAATGAGCAGTTCTTC

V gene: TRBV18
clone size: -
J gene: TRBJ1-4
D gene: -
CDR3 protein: CASSPQGVTNEKLFF
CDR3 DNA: TGTGCCAGCTCACCACAGGGGGTGACTAATGAAAAACTGTTTTTT

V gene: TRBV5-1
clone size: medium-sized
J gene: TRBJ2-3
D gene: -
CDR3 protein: CASSPTGASGTDTQYF
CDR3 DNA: TGTGCCAGCAGCCCGACCGGGGCCTCGGGCACAGATACGCAGTATTTT

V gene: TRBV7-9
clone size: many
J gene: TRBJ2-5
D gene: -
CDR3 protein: CASSNMAQGSETQYF
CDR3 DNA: TGTGCCAGCAGCAATATGGCCCAGGGGTCCGAGACCCAGTACTTC

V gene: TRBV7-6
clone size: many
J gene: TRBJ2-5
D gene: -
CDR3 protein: CASSLLAKETQYF
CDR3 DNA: TGTGCCAGCAGCTTACTAGCGAAAGAGACCCAGTACTTC

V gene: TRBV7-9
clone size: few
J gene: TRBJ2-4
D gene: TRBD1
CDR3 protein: CASSEDRGDIQYF
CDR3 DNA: TGTGCCAGCAGCGAGGACAGGGGTGACATTCAGTACTTC